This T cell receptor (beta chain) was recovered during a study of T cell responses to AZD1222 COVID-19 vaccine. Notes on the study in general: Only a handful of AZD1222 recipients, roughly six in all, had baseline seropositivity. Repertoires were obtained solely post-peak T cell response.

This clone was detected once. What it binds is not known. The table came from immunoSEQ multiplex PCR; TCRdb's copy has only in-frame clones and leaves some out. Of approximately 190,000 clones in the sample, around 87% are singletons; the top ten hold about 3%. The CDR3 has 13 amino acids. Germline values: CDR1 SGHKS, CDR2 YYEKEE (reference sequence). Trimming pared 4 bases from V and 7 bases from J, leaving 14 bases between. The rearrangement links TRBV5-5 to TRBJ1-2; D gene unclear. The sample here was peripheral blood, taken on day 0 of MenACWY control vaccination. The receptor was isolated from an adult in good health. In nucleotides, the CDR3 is TGTGCCAGCAGCGCGGTAGAGGACGCTGGCTACACCTTC. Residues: CASSAVEDAGYTF.